A single sample is the source of the 27 T cell receptor beta chains below, sequenced in a study of CD8 T cells in ankylosing spondylitis. TCRdb re-called the 5' RACE reads through MiXCR, storing one row per CDR3 protein. This table holds over 150,000 distinct CDR3 sequences, 13% found once. Material for sequencing was blood, either unsorted or a sorted T cell fraction (not recorded which). The receptors here all came from a male donor with ankylosing spondylitis or in good health (not recorded which).

This clonotype was counted ten times or more. The chain recombines TRBV3-1 with TRBJ2-1; 10 nucleotides match TRBD1. Germline CDR1 reads LGHDT; CDR2 reads YNNKEL (reference sequence). The CDR3 covers 16 residues. The V and J ends lost 3 bases and 5 bases, in that order; junction bases with no gene match: 7. CDR3 DNA: TGTGCCAGCAGCCATCCCGGGACAGGGGCGGACAATGAGCAGTTCTTC. Residues: CASSHPGTGADNEQFF.

CDR3 sequence (DNA): TGTGCCAGCAGCCTACGGGGGTGGCCGATCTCTGGTTACCTACAAGAGACCCAGTACTTC. Amino acids: CASSLRGWPISGYLQETQYF. The gene calls are TRBV11-2 and TRBJ2-5; D may be TRBD2 (6 bases). The germline gives CDR1 SGHAT, CDR2 FQNNGV. With 5 bases removed from V and 2 bases from J, the gap between germline ends came to 30 bases. The CDR3 is 20 residues long.

This clonotype was counted at least ten times. The genes are TRBV4-1 and TRBJ1-5; D gene uncertain. Trimming pared 3 bases from V and 3 bases from J, leaving 12 bases between. This CDR3 has 15 amino acids. The germline CDR1 and CDR2 sequences are MGHRA and YSYEKL. The CDR3 nucleotides are TGCGCCAGCAGCCACTCGGTACAGAACAATCAGCCCCAGCATTTT. Amino acid sequence: CASSHSVQNNQPQHF.

The chain couples TRBV30 to TRBJ2-7, with D hard to call. The CDR3 is 13 amino acids. V lost 2 bases, J lost 9 bases, and 17 bases lay in between. From germline, CDR1 is GTSNPN and CDR2 SVGIG (reference sequence). The CDR3 coding sequence is TGTGCCTGGAGTCGCCAGGTTGGGATGGGGCAGTACTTC. As protein: CAWSRQVGMGQYF. Full variable domain (missing parts from reference TRBV30 and TRBJ2-7): SQTIHQWPATLVQPVGSPLSLECTVEGTSNPNLYWYRQAAGRGLQLLFYSVGIGQISSEVPQNLSASRPQDRQFILSSKKLLLSDSGFYLCAWSRQVGMGQYFGPGTRLTVT.

The chain recombines TRBV12-3 or TRBV12-4 with TRBJ1-1; 10 positions agree with TRBD1. J lost 3 bases, V lost 6 bases, and 4 bases had no gene match. This CDR3 comprises 14 residues. CDR3 DNA sequence: TGTGCCAGCAGGCCGGGACAGGGGTACACTGAAGCTTTCTTT. It yields the protein CASRPGQGYTEAFF.

The chain uses TRBV7-9 and TRBJ2-7; D perhaps matches TRBD2 (6 bases). With 7 bases removed from V and 2 bases from J, the gap between germline ends came to 9 bases. Germline V gives CDR1 SEHNR, CDR2 FQNEAQ (reference sequence). CDR3 length: 12 amino acids. As DNA, the CDR3 is TGTGCCAGCACGGCGGGAACCTACGAGCAGTACTTC. Translated: CASTAGTYEQYF.

The chain carries TRBV20-1 and TRBJ2-1, with D unresolved. The V end lost 6 bases, the J end lost 0 bases, and 12 bases lay between the germline ends. CDR1 DFQATT and CDR2 SNEGSKA come from the germline V gene (reference sequence). CDR3 size: 14 residues. The CDR3 DNA sequence: TGCAGTGCCCGCAGCTTCTACTCCTACAATGAGCAGTTCTTC. Amino acid sequence: CSARSFYSYNEQFF.

This clonotype was picked up a small number of times. The CDR3 region has the DNA TGTGCCAGCAGCCCTTGGGACAGGGGCTACGAGCAGTACTTC. This translates into CASSPWDRGYEQYF. V and J are TRBV27 and TRBJ2-7; 10 nucleotides match TRBD1. Germline loops: CDR1 MNHEY, CDR2 SMNVEV (reference sequence). The ends lost 6 bases at V and 3 bases at J; junction bases unmatched: 5. This CDR3 has 14 residues.

V gene TRBV5-1 combines with J gene TRBJ2-7, with D possibly being TRBD1 or TRBD2 (7 bases each). The CDR3 is made up of 14 amino acids. Germline CDR1 and CDR2: SGHRS and YFSETQ. Trimming shortened V by 2 bases and J by 5 bases, and 14 bases separated the two germline ends. CDR3 coding DNA: TGCGCCAGCAGCTTCTCAGGGGGGGACGACGAGCAGTACTTC. It encodes CASSFSGGDDEQYF.

In its sample, this clonotype was seen once. The gene calls are TRBV7-9 and TRBJ2-3; the match to TRBD1 covers 10 bases. The CDR3 contains 13 residues. The V gene's germline CDR1 is SEHNR and CDR2 FQNEAQ (reference sequence). The V gene end was trimmed by 8 bases and the J gene end by 4 bases; junction bases not matched to a gene: 3. Here the CDR3 DNA reads TGTGCCAGCGTTGGACAGGGGGCAGATACGCAGTATTTT. It specifies CASVGQGADTQYF.

The chain couples TRBV4-2 to TRBJ2-7; TRBD2 matches at 12 bases. The trim removed 4 bases at V and 3 bases at J, leaving 7 bases unmatched. The CDR3 is made up of 16 amino acids. CDR1 and CDR2 (germline): LGHNA, YNFKEQ. The CDR3 reads CASSPSLAGGRYEQYF. Here the CDR3 DNA reads TGTGCCAGCAGCCCTTCTCTAGCGGGAGGGCGCTACGAGCAGTACTTC.

Ten or more counts support this clonotype. The V and J genes are TRBV4-1 and TRBJ1-1; 9 bases are shared with TRBD1. This CDR3 contains 13 residues. V was clipped by 4 bases and J by 9 bases; unmatched bases: 6. CDR1 and CDR2 (germline): MGHRA, YSYEKL. Here the CDR3 reads CASSPRDRVKAFF. The CDR3 DNA sequence: TGCGCCAGCAGCCCCCGGGACAGGGTGAAAGCTTTCTTT.

This chain joins TRBV12-3 or TRBV12-4 and TRBJ2-7; no definite D call. The germline V and J ends were trimmed by 3 bases and 6 bases, with 9 bases remaining between them. The CDR3 consists of 12 residues. The CDR3 sequence: CASSFAGVEQYF. In nucleotides, the CDR3 is TGTGCCAGCAGTTTCGCAGGTGTCGAGCAGTACTTC.

In its sample, this clonotype was seen a few times. The chain recombines TRBV6-2 or TRBV6-3 with TRBJ1-2; maybe TRBD1 (6 bases). V dropped 4 bases and J dropped 0 bases, with 15 bases sitting between them. Germline lookup yields CDR1 MNHEY and CDR2 SVGEGT. The CDR3 extends over 16 amino acids. CDR3 residues: CASSSRGRTTNYGYTF. For the CDR3, the DNA is TGTGCCAGCAGTTCCAGGGGACGGACAACTAACTATGGCTACACCTTC.

This clonotype was seen ten or more times. The V gene is TRBV7-9, the J gene TRBJ1-5; perhaps TRBD1 as D (5 bases). The CDR3 covers 15 residues. Germline V gene sequence: CDR1 SEHNR, CDR2 FQNEAQ (reference sequence). The ends were cut back, 5 bases at V and 7 bases at J, with 18 bases in the middle. The CDR3 protein is CASSPGDFGVQPQHF. The CDR3 nucleotides are TGTGCCAGCAGCCCCGGGGACTTTGGAGTGCAGCCCCAGCATTTT.

V and J are TRBV12-3 or TRBV12-4 and TRBJ2-3; 7 bases are shared with TRBD2. J was trimmed by 3 bases and V by 7 bases; bases with no gene match: 1. This CDR3 has 12 residues. CDR3 residues: CASTGGTDTQYF. The CDR3 coding sequence is TGTGCCAGCACCGGGGGGACAGATACGCAGTATTTT.

The gene calls are TRBV27 and TRBJ1-5, with TRBD1 matching 7 bases. CDR1 and CDR2 (germline): MNHEY, SMNVEV (reference sequence). Trimming at V came to 3 bases and at J to 6 bases, leaving 11 bases not matched to a gene. This CDR3 has 16 residues. CDR3 protein: CASSFSGQGGGQPQHF. The CDR3 DNA reads as TGTGCCAGCAGTTTCTCGGGCCAGGGGGGCGGTCAGCCCCAGCATTTT.

This chain connects TRBV12-3 or TRBV12-4 to TRBJ1-2; 7 bases agree with TRBD1. The CDR3 length is 15 residues. V dropped 4 bases and J dropped 7; count of bases not matched to a gene: 12. Written as DNA, the CDR3 is TGTGCCAGCAGTTCCCGGACAGGCGGAGGGGCTGGCTACACCTTC. It specifies CASSSRTGGGAGYTF.

A word on this clonotype: Its ends do not fully match the called genes, so a read error is possible. V is TRBV7-9 and J is TRBJ1-1; 7 positions match TRBD1. Germline CDR1 SEHNR, CDR2 FQNEAQ (reference sequence). This CDR3 is 11 amino acids long. In DNA form, the CDR3 reads TGCTTGGACAGGACCGACACTGAAGCTTTCTTT. Protein: CLDRTDTEAFF.

This clonotype was detected a few times. The rearrangement links TRBV2 to TRBJ2-7; no reliable D call. Germline V gene data show CDR1 as SNHLY and CDR2 as FYNNEI. The ends were cut back, 0 bases at V and 3 bases at J, with 3 bases in the middle. The CDR3 is 12 residues long. CDR3 DNA: TGTGCCAGCAGTGAAGCGCTCTACGAGCAGTACTTC. It codes for CASSEALYEQYF.

This clonotype has more than one count but fewer than ten. V usage is TRBV10-2 and J usage is TRBJ2-3; a possible D gene is TRBD2 (5 bases). The CDR3 extends over 14 amino acids. V was shortened by 2 bases and J by 2 bases, with 8 bases between the two germline ends. The germline V gene encodes CDR1 WSHSY and CDR2 SAAADI. CDR3 region: CASSEERPTDTQYF. CDR3 nucleotides: TGCGCCAGCAGTGAGGAGCGGCCCACAGATACGCAGTATTTT.

Ten or more counts support this clonotype. The CDR3 region has the DNA TGTGCCAGCAGCTTCATTCCCAATGAGCAGTTCTTC. It specifies CASSFIPNEQFF. The rearrangement links TRBV7-9 to TRBJ2-1; D not certain. Germline V gene data show CDR1 as SEHNR and CDR2 as FQNEAQ (reference sequence). The length of the CDR3 is 12 residues. Trimming left V 3 bases short and J 6 bases short, with 6 bases between.

This clonotype was counted a few times. The chain links TRBV2 to TRBJ2-3; perhaps TRBD1 as D (6 bases). Deletions cut 4 bases from V and 4 bases from J, with 12 bases between. The CDR3 has 14 amino acids. The germline CDR1 and CDR2 sequences are SNHLY and FYNNEI. In nucleotides, the CDR3 is TGTGCCAGCAGTGGATTTGACAGGTCAGATACGCAGTATTTT. This encodes CASSGFDRSDTQYF.

This sequence joins TRBV5-1 and TRBJ2-1; D might be TRBD2 (5 bases). This CDR3 comprises 14 residues. Germline V lookup: CDR1 SGHRS, CDR2 YFSETQ. V was shortened by 0 bases and J by 5 bases, with 9 bases between the two germline ends. CDR3 in amino acids: CASSLGTGNNEQFF. The CDR3 region has the DNA TGCGCCAGCAGCTTGGGGACTGGTAACAATGAGCAGTTCTTC.

The chain joins TRBV7-6 to TRBJ2-7, with 12 bases that match TRBD2. Germline loops: CDR1 SGHVS, CDR2 FNYEAQ. The CDR3 spans 21 residues. V shed 1 base and J 0 bases; nucleotides not matched to a gene: 16. This CDR3 reads CASSLVISASGRVGASYEQYF. The CDR3 DNA is TGTGCCAGCAGCTTAGTTATATCCGCTAGCGGGAGGGTAGGGGCCTCCTACGAGCAGTACTTC. Filled out from reference TRBV7-6 and TRBJ2-7, the complete variable domain reads GAGVSQSPRYKVTKRGQDVALRCDPISGHVSLYWYRQALGQGPEFLTYFNYEAQQDKSGLPNDRFSAERPEGSISTLTIQRTEQRDSAMYRCASSLVISASGRVGASYEQYFGPGTRLTVT.

The CDR3 loop reads CASSSGLAGASYEQYF. The CDR3 nucleotides are TGCGCCAGCAGCTCGGGACTAGCGGGGGCTTCCTACGAGCAGTACTTC. The rearrangement uses TRBV4-1 and TRBJ2-7, with TRBD2 identical over 14 bases. Germline CDR1 and CDR2: MGHRA and YSYEKL. The CDR3 is 16 residues long. With 5 bases clipped from V and 1 base from J, the junction kept 4 bases outside the gene matches.

The chain employs TRBV2 and TRBJ1-4; D not resolved. This CDR3 has 14 amino acids. Trimming removed 2 bases from V and 8 bases from J, with 12 bases in between. Germline V gene lookup returns CDR1 SNHLY and CDR2 FYNNEI. The CDR3 nucleotides read TGTGCCAGCAGTGAATTCGGATGGGAGGAAAAACTGTTTTTT. Translated, it gives CASSEFGWEEKLFF.